A single sample gave rise to the 14 T cell receptor beta chains below, sequenced in a study of T cell responses to AZD1222 COVID-19 vaccine. The table came from immunoSEQ multiplex PCR; TCRdb's copy has only in-frame clones and leaves some out. The repertoire includes under 170,000 clones, about nine tenths of them detected once, and approximately 3% sits in the top ten. This material consisted of peripheral blood, taken 28 days after the second AZD1222 dose. Every receptor here comes from an adult who received the AZD1222 COVID-19 vaccine.

The chain's CDR3 is CASSLKAPTSSDEQFF. The CDR3 nucleotides are TGTGCCAGCTCACTCAAAGCTCCGACTAGTTCCGATGAGCAGTTCTTC. The chain combines TRBV18 with TRBJ2-1; TRBD2 is a possible D gene (6 bases). V lost 4 bases, J lost 8 bases, and 21 bases lay in between. The CDR3 contains 16 residues. Germline assignment: CDR1 KGHSH and CDR2 LQKENI.

The chain combines TRBV6-5 with TRBJ1-3, with D possibly being TRBD1 (6 bases). Germline CDR1 MNHEY, CDR2 SVGAGI. This CDR3 is built from 15 residues. V dropped 2 bases and J dropped 4 bases, with 12 bases sitting between them. CDR3 sequence (DNA): TGTGCCAGCAGTTACAGCAGGACAGAGGGAAACACCATATATTTT. Its translation is CASSYSRTEGNTIYF.

The V and J genes are TRBV30 and TRBJ2-2; no clear D. Per germline, CDR1 GTSNPN and CDR2 SVGIG (reference sequence). This CDR3 region has 13 residues. V lost 0 bases to trimming and J lost 6 bases, with 8 bases between them. The CDR3 nucleotides are TGTGCCTGGAGTGTACGTCAGTCCGGGGAGCTGTTTTTT. Its translation: CAWSVRQSGELFF.

This sequence joins TRBV9 and TRBJ2-5; TRBD2 matches 10 bases. CDR1 and CDR2 (germline): SGDLS, YYNGEE. There are 16 residues in the CDR3. V lost 3 bases, J lost 2 bases, and 7 bases stayed unmatched. The DNA for the CDR3 is TGTGCCAGCAGCGCCGGACTAGCGGTTACTCAAGAGACCCAGTACTTC. Its protein product is CASSAGLAVTQETQYF.

J is TRBJ2-2 and V is TRBV14, with D unresolved. The CDR3 contains 13 residues. CDR1 is SGHDN, CDR2 FVKESK, per germline. Trimming shortened V by 0 bases and J by 6 bases, and 5 bases separated the two germline ends. The CDR3 loop reads CASSQDLAGELFF. CDR3 DNA sequence: TGTGCCAGCAGCCAAGATCTGGCCGGGGAGCTGTTTTTT.

The chain recombines TRBV5-1 with TRBJ1-2; 7 bases align to TRBD1. The junction had 10 bases not matched to a gene; V was cut back by 4 bases and J by 4 bases. The CDR3 is 15 amino acids. Germline loops: CDR1 SGHRS, CDR2 YFSETQ. In DNA, the CDR3 is TGCGCCAGCAGCGAGCGGGACAGCCAACCCTATGGCTACACCTTC. It specifies CASSERDSQPYGYTF.

The chain employs TRBV5-1 and TRBJ2-1, with 9 bases aligning to TRBD2. J gave up 0 bases and V 1 base, and 8 bases lay outside the gene matches. Germline values: CDR1 SGHRS, CDR2 YFSETQ. The CDR3 consists of 18 residues. Here the CDR3 DNA reads TGCGCCAGCAGCTTGCGGGGACTAGCTGGTAGCTCCTACAATGAGCAGTTCTTC. This translates into CASSLRGLAGSSYNEQFF.

V gene TRBV19 combines with J gene TRBJ2-1, with TRBD2 identical over 10 bases. This CDR3 contains 16 residues. Germline loops: CDR1 LNHDA, CDR2 SQIVND (reference sequence). J was trimmed by 8 bases and V by 10 bases; bases with no gene match: 17. CDR3 in DNA: TGTGCCACCTCCTCTCCCGGGACTAGCGCTATCGATGAGCAGTTCTTC. The encoded protein is CATSSPGTSAIDEQFF. Supplemented by reference TRBV19 and TRBJ2-1, the full variable domain reads DGGITQSPKYLFRKEGQNVTLSCEQNLNHDAMYWYRQDPGQGLRLIYYSQIVNDFQKGDIAEGYSVSREKKESFPLTVTSAQKNPTAFYLCATSSPGTSAIDEQFFGPGTRLTVL.

The chain links TRBV4-1 to TRBJ1-1; D may be TRBD1 (5 bases). V dropped 2 bases and J dropped 8 bases, with 18 bases sitting between them. Germline V gene data show CDR1 as MGHRA and CDR2 as YSYEKL. The CDR3 extends over 15 amino acids. CDR3 DNA sequence: TGCGCCAGCAGCCAACCCCCCTCCTGGGGGGAGGAAGCTTTCTTT. This codes for CASSQPPSWGEEAFF.

This clone was detected only a few times. J is TRBJ2-7 and V is TRBV10-3; the D is unclear. The ends were cut back, 3 bases at V and 0 bases at J, with 9 bases in the middle. Germline V gene sequence: CDR1 ENHRY, CDR2 SYGVKD. The CDR3 sequence is 14 residues long. The CDR3 is CAISDSLSSYEQYF. CDR3 bases: TGTGCCATCAGTGATAGTCTGAGCTCCTACGAGCAGTACTTC.

The V gene is TRBV7-2, the J gene TRBJ1-2; D is undetermined. Per germline, CDR1 SGHTA and CDR2 FQGNSA. The CDR3 has 15 amino acids. With 1 base removed from V and 3 bases from J, the gap between germline ends came to 12 bases. The CDR3: CASSLVLGWDYGYTF. In DNA, the CDR3 is TGTGCCAGCAGCTTAGTGCTCGGCTGGGACTATGGCTACACCTTC. The variable domain in full, completed from reference TRBV7-2 and TRBJ1-2, reads GAGVSQSPSNKVTEKGKDVELRCDPISGHTALYWYRQSLGQGLEFLIYFQGNSAPDKSGLPSDRFSAERTGGSVSTLTIQRTQQEDSAVYLCASSLVLGWDYGYTFGSGTRLTVV.

The V gene is TRBV5-4, the J gene TRBJ2-1; the D is unclear. The CDR3 consists of 15 residues. Germline lookup yields CDR1 SGHNT and CDR2 YYREEE (reference sequence). V lost 2 bases, J lost 4 bases, and 13 bases lay in between. The CDR3 reads CASSFFSESYNEQFF. The CDR3 DNA follows: TGTGCCAGCAGCTTTTTTTCAGAATCTTACAATGAGCAGTTCTTC.

The J gene is TRBJ1-5, the V gene TRBV7-8; D ambiguous. Deletions cut 2 bases from V and 1 base from J, with 3 bases between. The CDR3 has 13 residues. Germline CDR1 and CDR2: SGHVS and FQNEAQ. DNA for the CDR3: TGTGCCAGCAGCTTAAGCAGCAATCAGCCCCAGCATTTT. Amino acid sequence: CASSLSSNQPQHF.

The chain joins TRBV5-1 to TRBJ2-3, with 9 nucleotides matching TRBD2. Germline values: CDR1 SGHRS, CDR2 YFSETQ. The CDR3 is 15 amino acids. Germline trimming cut 3 bases from V and 4 bases from J; bases unmatched to any gene: 6. As DNA, the CDR3 is TGCGCCAGCAGCTCCCGGGCGGGAGGGGCAGATACGCAGTATTTT. Translating gives CASSSRAGGADTQYF.